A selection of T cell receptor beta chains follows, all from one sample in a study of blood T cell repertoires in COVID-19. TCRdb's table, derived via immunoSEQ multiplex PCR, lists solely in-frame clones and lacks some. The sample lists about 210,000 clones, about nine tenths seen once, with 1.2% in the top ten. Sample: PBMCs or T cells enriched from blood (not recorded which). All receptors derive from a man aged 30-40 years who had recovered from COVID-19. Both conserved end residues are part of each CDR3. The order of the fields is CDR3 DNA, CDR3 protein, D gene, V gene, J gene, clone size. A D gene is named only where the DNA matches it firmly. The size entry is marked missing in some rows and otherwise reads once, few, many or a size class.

DNA: TGTGCCAGCTCACCAGGGGAGACAGATACGCAGTATTTT
CDR3: CASSPGETDTQYF
D: -
V: TRBV18
J: TRBJ2-3
size: -

DNA: TGTGCCACAAGGGGCCATCTACATCAGCCCCAGCATTTT
CDR3: CATRGHLHQPQHF
D: -
V: TRBV19
J: TRBJ1-5
size: -

DNA: TGTGCCAGTAGTATAGAGGGGACAGGGGGCAATGAGCAGTTCTTC
CDR3: CASSIEGTGGNEQFF
D: TRBD1
V: TRBV19
J: TRBJ2-1
size: -

DNA: TGCGCCAGCAGTGCCCGGAGGCTAGCGGGGATCTACGAGCAGTACTTC
CDR3: CASSARRLAGIYEQYF
D: TRBD2
V: TRBV10-1
J: TRBJ2-7
size: -

DNA: TGTGCCAGCAGCGTAGGGAGATATAGCAATCAGCCCCAGCATTTT
CDR3: CASSVGRYSNQPQHF
D: -
V: TRBV5-8
J: TRBJ1-5
size: -

DNA: TGTGCCAGCAGCTTACTAGCCCGGGCCCGGAGGTCCTACGAGCAGTACTTC
CDR3: CASSLLARARRSYEQYF
D: -
V: TRBV7-8
J: TRBJ2-7
size: -

DNA: TGCAGCGCCCAGTCGGTTAACAGTGGAAACTCCTACGAGCAGTACTTC
CDR3: CSAQSVNSGNSYEQYF
D: -
V: TRBV29-1
J: TRBJ2-7
size: -

DNA: TGTGCCAGCAGCCAAGATAGGTGGCAGGGGGACATTCAGTACTTC
CDR3: CASSQDRWQGDIQYF
D: TRBD1
V: TRBV14
J: TRBJ2-4
size: -

DNA: TGTGCCAGCGCACAGGGTTTCGCGTCCACCGGGGAGCTGTTTTTT
CDR3: CASAQGFASTGELFF
D: -
V: TRBV11-3
J: TRBJ2-2
size: -

DNA: TGTGCCAGCAGTTCCTGGACTAGCGGGCACCCCGGGGAGCTGTTTTTT
CDR3: CASSSWTSGHPGELFF
D: TRBD2
V: TRBV28
J: TRBJ2-2
size: once

DNA: TGTGCCAGTAGTATCTCGCATGATCGCACGAGCTATGGCTACACCTTC
CDR3: CASSISHDRTSYGYTF
D: -
V: TRBV19
J: TRBJ1-2
size: -

DNA: TGTGCCAGCAGCAGGACAGGGGAGGTTTCACCCCTCCACTTT
CDR3: CASSRTGEVSPLHF
D: TRBD1
V: TRBV7-9
J: TRBJ1-6
size: -

DNA: TGTGCCAGCAGCCCGACAGGGTCTAAGTACAATGAGCAGTTCTTC
CDR3: CASSPTGSKYNEQFF
D: TRBD1
V: TRBV4-2
J: TRBJ2-1
size: -

DNA: TGTGCCAGTTCGGACAGGGCTAATCAGAACTATGGCTACACCTTC
CDR3: CASSDRANQNYGYTF
D: TRBD1
V: TRBV19
J: TRBJ1-2
size: -

DNA: TGTGCCACCAGCGGACAGGTGCGAACCGGGGAGCTGTTTTTT
CDR3: CATSGQVRTGELFF
D: TRBD1
V: TRBV24-1
J: TRBJ2-2
size: -

DNA: TGTGCCAGCAGCAAACTAGCGGGAGTTTCCTACGAGCAGTACTTC
CDR3: CASSKLAGVSYEQYF
D: TRBD2
V: TRBV11-2
J: TRBJ2-7
size: -

DNA: TGTGCCAGCGTTGCGGGGGGTCGTCCACATAATCAGCCCCAGCATTTT
CDR3: CASVAGGRPHNQPQHF
D: -
V: TRBV11-3
J: TRBJ1-5
size: -

DNA: TGTGCCAGCAGCTTATTAACAGGGGTGAACACTGAAGCTTTCTTT
CDR3: CASSLLTGVNTEAFF
D: TRBD1
V: TRBV11-2
J: TRBJ1-1
size: -

DNA: TGTGCCAGCAGCCAAGAGGTAGCGGGAGCGGGAGATACGCAGTATTTT
CDR3: CASSQEVAGAGDTQYF
D: TRBD2
V: TRBV3-1/TRBV3-2
J: TRBJ2-3
size: -

DNA: TGTGCCAGCAGTGATGGCCTCTATGGCTACACCTTC
CDR3: CASSDGLYGYTF
D: -
V: TRBV6-1
J: TRBJ1-2
size: -

DNA: TGTGCCAGCAGCCGCGAAGGGAGGGGTTCCTACAATGAGCAGTTCTTC
CDR3: CASSREGRGSYNEQFF
D: TRBD2
V: TRBV3-1/TRBV3-2
J: TRBJ2-1
size: -

DNA: TGTGCCAGCAGCTTAGCTTATTGGGGCCACGGGGAGCTGTTTTTT
CDR3: CASSLAYWGHGELFF
D: -
V: TRBV7-2
J: TRBJ2-2
size: few

DNA: TGTGCCAGCAGCGACAGGGGTAATGAGCAGTTCTTC
CDR3: CASSDRGNEQFF
D: TRBD1
V: TRBV5-4
J: TRBJ2-1
size: once

DNA: TGCGCCAGCAGCCAAGACGTGCGCGGCTATGGCTACACCTTC
CDR3: CASSQDVRGYGYTF
D: -
V: TRBV4-3
J: TRBJ1-2
size: -

DNA: TGTGCCAGCAGCCAAACCGGGGGGGAGACCCAGTACTTC
CDR3: CASSQTGGETQYF
D: TRBD2
V: TRBV11-2
J: TRBJ2-5
size: -

DNA: TGCGCCAGCAGCCAAGAATTTGGCACCACCGGGGAGCTGTTTTTT
CDR3: CASSQEFGTTGELFF
D: -
V: TRBV4-3
J: TRBJ2-2
size: -

DNA: TGTGCCACCGATTGGACATCCCATAGCAATCAGCCCCAGCATTTT
CDR3: CATDWTSHSNQPQHF
D: -
V: TRBV24-1
J: TRBJ1-5
size: -

DNA: TGTGCCAGTAGTTCGCGACAGGGAGCGGGTGATGAAAAACTGTTTTTT
CDR3: CASSSRQGAGDEKLFF
D: TRBD1
V: TRBV19
J: TRBJ1-4
size: -

DNA: TGTGCCAGCTCACCTACAGGGGCCGGCTACACCTTC
CDR3: CASSPTGAGYTF
D: TRBD1
V: TRBV18
J: TRBJ1-2
size: -

DNA: TGTGCCAGTAGTATTTCTAGCGACTACAATGAGCAGTTCTTC
CDR3: CASSISSDYNEQFF
D: -
V: TRBV19
J: TRBJ2-1
size: -

DNA: TGTGCCTGGAGTAGAGGGGGCCAGACAACTAATGAAAAACTGTTTTTT
CDR3: CAWSRGGQTTNEKLFF
D: TRBD1
V: TRBV30
J: TRBJ1-4
size: -

DNA: TGTGCCAGCAGCCAGACAGGACTAGCAACTAATGAAAAACTGTTTTTT
CDR3: CASSQTGLATNEKLFF
D: -
V: TRBV5-5
J: TRBJ1-4
size: -

DNA: TGTGCCAGCAGCTCAGGACTAGCGGGTTCCTACGAGCAGTACTTC
CDR3: CASSSGLAGSYEQYF
D: TRBD2
V: TRBV7-2
J: TRBJ2-7
size: -

DNA: TGTGCCAGCAGGGCGGGGGGGATCAATGAGCAGTTCTTC
CDR3: CASRAGGINEQFF
D: TRBD2
V: TRBV6-5
J: TRBJ2-1
size: -

DNA: TGTGCCAGCAGCACCCGGGAGACCCAGTACTTC
CDR3: CASSTRETQYF
D: -
V: TRBV6-5
J: TRBJ2-5
size: -

DNA: TGCGCCAGCAGCTCCTCGACTAGCGGGATGAGCTCCTACAATGAGCAGTTCTTC
CDR3: CASSSSTSGMSSYNEQFF
D: TRBD2
V: TRBV4-3
J: TRBJ2-1
size: -

DNA: TGCGCCAGCAGCCAACTTCTTTTGGATACGCAGTATTTT
CDR3: CASSQLLLDTQYF
D: -
V: TRBV4-1
J: TRBJ2-3
size: few

DNA: TGTGCCAGTAGTTCGACGTGGGGAGCCAACTATGGCTACACCTTC
CDR3: CASSSTWGANYGYTF
D: -
V: TRBV19
J: TRBJ1-2
size: -

DNA: TGTGCCAGCAGGCGGGGGACCGAAGAGACCCAGTACTTC
CDR3: CASRRGTEETQYF
D: TRBD2
V: TRBV2
J: TRBJ2-5
size: -

DNA: TGTGCCAGCAGCCAACCTCCCGGGACTAGCGGGAAGTATGGAAACATTCAGTACTTC
CDR3: CASSQPPGTSGKYGNIQYF
D: TRBD2
V: TRBV4-2
J: TRBJ2-4
size: -

DNA: TGCGCCAGCAGAGATGGGGGGGCTGACTCGTACGGAAATGAGCAGTTCTTC
CDR3: CASRDGGADSYGNEQFF
D: -
V: TRBV5-1
J: TRBJ2-1
size: -

DNA: TGTGCCAGCAGTGCCCAGGGCTATGGCTACACCTTC
CDR3: CASSAQGYGYTF
D: -
V: TRBV25-1
J: TRBJ1-2
size: -

DNA: TGTGCCAGCAGCCCCTCGACTAGGATTGGTCGCTATGAGCAGTTCTTC
CDR3: CASSPSTRIGRYEQFF
D: -
V: TRBV27
J: TRBJ2-1
size: -

DNA: TGTGCCAGCATAACCCGGACAGGGGGTGAAGCTTTCTTT
CDR3: CASITRTGGEAFF
D: TRBD1
V: TRBV27
J: TRBJ1-1
size: -

DNA: TGTGCCAGCAGATCCGGACAGGGGATCTCGAACACCGGGGAGCTGTTTTTT
CDR3: CASRSGQGISNTGELFF
D: TRBD1
V: TRBV7-2
J: TRBJ2-2
size: -

DNA: TGTGCCAGTACCGATAGCGGGGGGGCTGGAGAGACCCAGTACTTC
CDR3: CASTDSGGAGETQYF
D: TRBD2
V: TRBV19
J: TRBJ2-5
size: -

DNA: TGTGCCAGCAGTGACAACAGAAAGAACTCCTACGAGCAGTACTTC
CDR3: CASSDNRKNSYEQYF
D: -
V: TRBV6-4
J: TRBJ2-7
size: -

DNA: TGCAGCGCCGGGAGGTCGATGCAAGGGACTGAAGCTTTCTTT
CDR3: CSAGRSMQGTEAFF
D: -
V: TRBV29-1
J: TRBJ1-1
size: -

DNA: TGTGCCAGCAGCTTAGGTTATGCGGGGGCTGGCACTGAAGCTTTCTTT
CDR3: CASSLGYAGAGTEAFF
D: -
V: TRBV7-8
J: TRBJ1-1
size: -

DNA: TGTGCCAGCAGCCCACAGGGAATATTGACTTACAATGAGCAGTTCTTC
CDR3: CASSPQGILTYNEQFF
D: -
V: TRBV27
J: TRBJ2-1
size: -

DNA: TGCGCCAGCAGTGAGGCCAGGGGGAACACTGAAGCTTTCTTT
CDR3: CASSEARGNTEAFF
D: -
V: TRBV10-2
J: TRBJ1-1
size: few

DNA: TGCAGCGTGGCCCCCCGGGGGGTATCCTACGAGCAGTACTTC
CDR3: CSVAPRGVSYEQYF
D: TRBD2
V: TRBV29-1
J: TRBJ2-7
size: -

DNA: TGCGCCAGCAGCCAAAACAGGGGTACTGAAGCTTTCTTT
CDR3: CASSQNRGTEAFF
D: TRBD1
V: TRBV4-1
J: TRBJ1-1
size: -

DNA: TGTGCCAGCAGAAACCCGGGACTAGGATCGGATACGCAGTATTTT
CDR3: CASRNPGLGSDTQYF
D: TRBD2
V: TRBV6-5
J: TRBJ2-3
size: -

DNA: TGCGCCAGCAGCCAAGTGCGGCTAGCGGGAGGCGGGGAGCTGTTTTTT
CDR3: CASSQVRLAGGGELFF
D: TRBD2
V: TRBV4-3
J: TRBJ2-2
size: -

DNA: TGCAGCGTTGATTTCAGTCTTGATGAGCAGTTCTTC
CDR3: CSVDFSLDEQFF
D: -
V: TRBV29-1
J: TRBJ2-1
size: -

DNA: TGTGCCAGCAGCCCCCGGACAGTTGGCATTCAGTACTTC
CDR3: CASSPRTVGIQYF
D: -
V: TRBV12-3/TRBV12-4
J: TRBJ2-4
size: -